This paragraph covers one T cell receptor (beta chain) sequence. This sample is drawn from a study of blood T cell repertoires in COVID-19. The V gene end was trimmed by 6 bases and the J gene end by 5 bases; junction bases not matched to a gene: 15. Germline V CDR1 and CDR2: MDHEN, SYDVKM. The CDR3 runs to 16 residues. Residents of under 25 US areas, aged roughly 18 to 89 years, made up the participants. Participant-given clinical history determined each cohort assignment. Each recovered donor of Cohort 3 presented with two negative PCRs, clearance, or symptom resolution. How the authors handled the data: Counts of nucleated cells, estimated from reference gene primer amplification, were obtained. TCRdb's copy holds only in-frame clones and misses some; the assay was immunoSEQ multiplex PCR. For V, J and clone size, that table is used; D and trimming come from the DNA. The profile covers 180,000 or so clones, with around 86% appearing a single time and 7% to 10% taken by the ten largest.

This receptor was obtained from a woman between 25 and 40 years old who had recovered from COVID-19. V gene TRBV28 combines with J gene TRBJ1-1; 7 bases agree with TRBD1. The sequenced material came from PBMCs or T cells enriched from blood (not recorded which). The CDR3 DNA reads TGTGCCAGCAGGACACGAACCAGGGGGAGTGGTACTGAAGCTTTCTTT. This encodes CASRTRTRGSGTEAFF.